The clone carrying this T cell receptor (beta chain) appeared many times. Its antigen is not identified. The entry originates in a study of spatial heterogeneity in lung cancer. In the study overall: Those follow-up PBMC samples that were available underwent sequencing, at a median interval of about 2 years following resection. Overall study results and limits: At tumor resection, ubiquitous expanded TCRs were detected in blood more often than later.

A distinct unique molecular identifier was carried by each TCR cDNA molecule. TCRdb called the 5' RACE reads again in MiXCR, with one record for every CDR3 protein. Of around 1,700 distinct CDR3 sequences listed, about 18% are singletons. Time point indicated: blood at routine non-recurrence follow-up after resection. Whole RNA, isolated from tumor, nontumor lung or frozen PBMC, was sequenced without prior sorting. This CDR3 comprises 15 residues. The V and J ends lost 5 bases and 10 bases respectively, with 18 bases between them. Per the germline V gene, CDR1 is SGHAT and CDR2 is FQNNGV. Here the sequenced sample was PBMCs, taken at follow-up. This receptor was obtained from a male donor with early-stage non-small cell lung cancer. The V gene is TRBV11-2, the J gene TRBJ1-6; a weak D match, TRBD1 (5 bases). Here the CDR3 reads CASSPQEGLGSPLHF. The CDR3 DNA reads as TGTGCCAGCAGCCCCCAAGAGGGGTTGGGATCACCCCTCCACTTT.